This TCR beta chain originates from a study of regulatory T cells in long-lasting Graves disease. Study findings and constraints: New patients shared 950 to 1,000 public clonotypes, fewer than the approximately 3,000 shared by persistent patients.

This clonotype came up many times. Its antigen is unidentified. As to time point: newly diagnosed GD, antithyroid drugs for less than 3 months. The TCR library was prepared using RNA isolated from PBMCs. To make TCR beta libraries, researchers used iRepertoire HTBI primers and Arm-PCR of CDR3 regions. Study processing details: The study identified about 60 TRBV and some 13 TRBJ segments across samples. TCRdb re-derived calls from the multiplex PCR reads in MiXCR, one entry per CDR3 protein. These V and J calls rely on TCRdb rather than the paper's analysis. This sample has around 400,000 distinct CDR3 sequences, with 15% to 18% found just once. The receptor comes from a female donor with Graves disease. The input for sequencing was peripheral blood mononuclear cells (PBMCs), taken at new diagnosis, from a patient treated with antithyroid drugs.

The CDR3 region is CASTIERGQPQHF. The CDR3 bases are TGTGCCAGCACCATAGAGAGGGGTCAGCCCCAGCATTTT. The chain has TRBV7-2 and TRBJ1-5; D might be TRBD1 (5 bases). The V and J ends lost 7 bases and 6 bases respectively, with 13 bases between them. The V gene's germline CDR1 is SGHTA and CDR2 FQGNSA. CDR3 length: 13 amino acids.